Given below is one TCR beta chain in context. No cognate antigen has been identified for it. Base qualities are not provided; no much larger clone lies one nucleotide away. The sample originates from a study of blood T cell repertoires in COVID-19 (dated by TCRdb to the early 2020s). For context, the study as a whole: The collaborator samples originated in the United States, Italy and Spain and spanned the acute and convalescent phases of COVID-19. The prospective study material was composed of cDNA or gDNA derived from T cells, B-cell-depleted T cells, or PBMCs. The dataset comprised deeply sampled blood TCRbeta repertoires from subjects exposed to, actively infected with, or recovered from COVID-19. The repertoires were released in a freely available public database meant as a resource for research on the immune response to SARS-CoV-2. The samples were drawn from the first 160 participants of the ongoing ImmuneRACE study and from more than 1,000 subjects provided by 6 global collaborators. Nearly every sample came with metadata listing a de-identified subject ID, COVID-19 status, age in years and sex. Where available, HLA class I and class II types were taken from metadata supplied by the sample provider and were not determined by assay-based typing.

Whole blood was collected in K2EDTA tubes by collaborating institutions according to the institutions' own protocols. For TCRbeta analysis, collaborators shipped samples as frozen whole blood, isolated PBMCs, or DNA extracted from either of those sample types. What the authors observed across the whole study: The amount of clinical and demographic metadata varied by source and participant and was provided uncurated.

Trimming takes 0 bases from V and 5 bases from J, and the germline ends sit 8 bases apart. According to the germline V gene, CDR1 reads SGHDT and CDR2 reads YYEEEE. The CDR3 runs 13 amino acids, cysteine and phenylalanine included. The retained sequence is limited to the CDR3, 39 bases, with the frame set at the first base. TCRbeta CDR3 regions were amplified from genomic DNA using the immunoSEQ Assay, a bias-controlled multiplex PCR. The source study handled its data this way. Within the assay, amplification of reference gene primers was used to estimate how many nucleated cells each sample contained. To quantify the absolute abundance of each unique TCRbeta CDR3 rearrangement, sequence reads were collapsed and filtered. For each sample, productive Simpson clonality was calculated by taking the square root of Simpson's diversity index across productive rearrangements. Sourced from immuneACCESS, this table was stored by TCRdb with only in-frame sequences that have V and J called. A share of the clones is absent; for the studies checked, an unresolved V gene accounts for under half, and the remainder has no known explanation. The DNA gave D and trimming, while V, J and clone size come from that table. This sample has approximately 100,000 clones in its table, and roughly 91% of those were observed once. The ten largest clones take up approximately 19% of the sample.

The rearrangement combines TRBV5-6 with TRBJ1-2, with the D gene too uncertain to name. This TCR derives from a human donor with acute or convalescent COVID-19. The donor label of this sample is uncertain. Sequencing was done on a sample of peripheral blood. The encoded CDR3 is CASSLDSTYGYTF. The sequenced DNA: TGTGCCAGCAGCTTGGATTCTACTTATGGCTACACCTTC.